This T cell receptor (beta chain) was sequenced in a study of T cell responses to AZD1222 COVID-19 vaccine. Overall study results and limits: No day 14 peak samples; only post-peak repertoires were characterized.

Only in-frame clones appear in the TCRdb table, and some are missing; sequencing was by immunoSEQ multiplex PCR. Of about 140,000 clones in the sample, 91% were seen once. This CDR3 has 15 residues. With 4 bases removed from V and 0 bases from J, the gap between germline ends came to 10 bases. Germline V gives CDR1 SGHDT, CDR2 YYEEEE. This clone showed up just once. What it recognizes is unknown. The chain carries TRBV5-6 and TRBJ2-2; no clear D. This clonotype originated in an adult who received the MenACWY meningococcal vaccine as a control. The specimen comprised peripheral blood, sampled 28 days after the second dose of the MenACWY control vaccine. DNA of the CDR3: TGTGCCAGCAGCGTAAGGACGGCGAACACCGGGGAGCTGTTTTTT. Its translation: CASSVRTANTGELFF. The variable domain in full, with the rest retrieved from reference TRBV5-6 and TRBJ2-2, is DAGVTQSPTHLIKTRGQQVTLRCSPKSGHDTVSWYQQALGQGPQFIFQYYEEEERQRGNFPDRFSGHQFPNYSSELNVNALLLGDSALYLCASSVRTANTGELFFGEGSRLTVL.